This T cell receptor beta chain appears in the sequencing data of a study of cytomegalovirus exposure and HLA in healthy donors. Trimming pared 0 bases from V and 1 base from J, leaving 10 bases between. CDR1 SGHRS and CDR2 YFSETQ come from the germline V gene. This CDR3 is built from 15 residues. Study-wide findings and caveats: Presence/absence analyses treated sequencing depth as roughly uniform across donors. In a later analysis, 15,000 to 20,000 TCR beta sequences were associated with HLA alleles at 0.05 false discovery rate. It was only CMV serostatus that was available as immune exposure information.

It was with 60 Vbeta and 13 Jbeta primers that the PCR ran. Original handling: Later, 80 million or so unique TCR beta chains were counted in an analysis, and around 11 million of them were shared. Sequencing used immunoSEQ multiplex PCR; TCRdb keeps in-frame clones, though not all of them. V and J calls and clone size are those listed in that table; D and trimming were worked out from the DNA. In the table there are about 190,000 clones, around 73% of which are singletons. On this clone itself: Its matching antigen is unknown.

Sequenced input: PBMCs. The TCR comes from a woman in her twenties or thirties in good health and CMV-seropositive. The rearrangement links TRBV5-1 to TRBJ2-5; D unresolved. In nucleotides, the CDR3 is TGCGCCAGCAGCTTGGAGTCTATGCTCCAAGAGACCCAGTACTTC. It is translated as CASSLESMLQETQYF.